This T cell receptor (beta chain) was sequenced in a study of cytomegalovirus exposure and HLA in healthy donors. As for the study in general: Among roughly 180 million T cells, an earlier analysis found 90 million to 130 million unique TCR beta sequences. Study-wide results and limits: An analysis that was carried out later associated 16,000 or so TCR beta sequences with HLA alleles at 0.05 false discovery rate.

Details on this clone: Its specificity is not known.

CDR3 size: 16 residues. J lost 7 bases, V lost 5 bases, and 14 bases had no gene match. Germline V gene sequence: CDR1 LGHNA, CDR2 YNFKEQ. The PCR had 60 Vbeta and 13 Jbeta primers. Assay: immunoSEQ multiplex PCR; the TCRdb copy retains only in-frame clones and omits some. The sample has about 210,000 clones; under 85% are singletons. The chain is built from TRBV4-2 and TRBJ2-7, with 10 bases fitting TRBD2. The TCR comes from a woman aged 45-60 years in good health and CMV-seropositive. Material for sequencing was PBMCs. CDR3 loop: CASSIRSSGGPGEQYF. The CDR3 region has the DNA TGTGCCAGCAGCATAAGGTCTAGCGGGGGCCCTGGGGAGCAGTACTTC.